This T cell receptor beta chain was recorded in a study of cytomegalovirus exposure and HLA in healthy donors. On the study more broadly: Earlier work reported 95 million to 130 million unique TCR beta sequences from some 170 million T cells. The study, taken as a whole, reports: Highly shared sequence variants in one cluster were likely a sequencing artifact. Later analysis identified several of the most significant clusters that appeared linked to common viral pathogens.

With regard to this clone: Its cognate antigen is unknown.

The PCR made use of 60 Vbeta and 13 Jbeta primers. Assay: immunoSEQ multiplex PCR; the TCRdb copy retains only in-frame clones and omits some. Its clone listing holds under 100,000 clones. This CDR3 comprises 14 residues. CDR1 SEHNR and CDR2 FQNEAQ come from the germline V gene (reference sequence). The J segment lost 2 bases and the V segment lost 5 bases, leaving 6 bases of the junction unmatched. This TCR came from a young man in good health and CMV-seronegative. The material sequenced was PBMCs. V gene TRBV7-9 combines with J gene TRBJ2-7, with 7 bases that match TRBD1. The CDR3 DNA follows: TGTGCCAGCAGCCCGGGACAGCGACCCTACGAGCAGTACTTC. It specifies CASSPGQRPYEQYF.